Following are 29 T cell receptor beta chains from one sample sequenced in a study of T cell changes during pregnancy in multiple sclerosis (dated by TCRdb to about 2019). To prepare the library, the immunoSEQ multiplex PCR assay was applied. As stored in TCRdb, this immuneACCESS dataset retains in-frame rearrangements with V and J assigned. A fraction of the clones does not appear; measured against another copy, unresolved V genes explain less than half of the discrepancy, and the remainder lacks a known reason. For this sample the table gives around 100,000 clones, of which about nine tenths were detected only once. The ten largest clonotypes hold just under 2% of the sample. Sequences were derived from peripheral blood, sampled after pregnancy. The receptors shown here come from a female donor with multiple sclerosis, enrolled in a pregnancy study.

The chain couples TRBV27 to TRBJ2-7; tentatively, D is TRBD1 (6 bases). Germline V gene lookup returns CDR1 MNHEY and CDR2 SMNVEV (reference sequence). CDR3 length: 14 amino acids. The ends were cut back, 3 bases at V and 1 base at J, with 10 bases in the middle. CDR3 loop: CASSFSQGSYEQYF. Here the CDR3 DNA reads TGTGCCAGCAGTTTCTCGCAGGGGTCCTACGAGCAGTACTTC.

This sequence joins TRBV9 and TRBJ2-1, with TRBD2 matching over 13 bases. The CDR3 consists of 14 residues. V dropped 4 bases and J dropped 9; count of bases not matched to a gene: 4. Germline CDR1 and CDR2: SGDLS and YYNGEE. CDR3 loop: CASSLRLAGGEQFF. Written as DNA, the CDR3 is TGTGCCAGCAGCTTAAGACTAGCGGGAGGTGAGCAGTTCTTC.

The rearrangement uses TRBV11-2 and TRBJ2-7; a weak D match, TRBD1 (6 bases). Trimming stripped 5 bases from V and 4 bases from J, with 15 bases between. Germline V gene lookup returns CDR1 SGHAT and CDR2 FQNNGV. The CDR3 has 14 amino acids. The CDR3 bases are TGTGCCAGCAGCGCTACAGGGAATAAGTACGAGCAGTACTTC. This encodes CASSATGNKYEQYF.

This clone was counted between two and nine times. V is TRBV25-1 and J is TRBJ2-2, with D tentatively TRBD2 (6 bases). Germline CDR1 is MGHDK and CDR2 is SYGVNS. The CDR3 is made up of 17 amino acids. Trimming left V 4 bases short and J 3 bases short, with 18 bases between. Here the CDR3 DNA reads TGTGCCAGCAGTGGGAGCCTTTGGGGCGGGGACACCGGGGAGCTGTTTTTT. This translates into CASSGSLWGGDTGELFF. The entire variable domain, with the rest obtained from reference TRBV25-1 and TRBJ2-2, is as follows: EADIYQTPRYLVIGTGKKITLECSQTMGHDKMYWYQQDPGMELHLIHYSYGVNSTEKGDLSSESTVSRIRTEHFPLTLESARPSHTSQYLCASSGSLWGGDTGELFFGEGSRLTVL.

As concerns this clone: The conserved phenylalanine or tryptophan is not found at the CDR3 terminus, so this likely reflects a read error. The DNA is left out, because the CDR3 cannot be placed on it with certainty; the CDR3 is given as TCRdb lists it. The V and J genes are TRBV5-6 and TRBJ2-3; no check of the table's D call, TRBD2, against the DNA was made. Germline V gene lookup returns CDR1 SGHDT and CDR2 YYEEEE. The CDR3 is 13 amino acids in total, end residues counted. CDR3 sequence reads: CASSSSGRETTIA.

The chain links TRBV19 to TRBJ1-1, with a weak D call TRBD1 (5 bases). CDR1 and CDR2 from the germline V gene are LNHDA and SQIVND (reference sequence). CDR3 length: 13 residues. Trimming stripped 7 bases from V and 9 bases from J, with 18 bases between. As DNA, the CDR3 is TGTGCCAGTAACGACAGAAGCATAGCCAAAGCTTTCTTT. Protein: CASNDRSIAKAFF.

The chain employs TRBV15 and TRBJ1-5; TRBD1 might be the D (6 bases). The CDR3 totals 17 residues. Between the trimmed V and J ends, which lost 2 bases and 3 bases, there was a span of 17 bases. The germline V gene encodes CDR1 LNHNV and CDR2 YYDKDF (reference sequence). CDR3 DNA sequence: TGTGCCACCAGCAGAACTTTACAATGGACAGACAATCAGCCCCAGCATTTT. The encoded protein is CATSRTLQWTDNQPQHF.

The chain couples TRBV28 to TRBJ2-7; a weak D match, TRBD1 (6 bases). Germline V gene data show CDR1 as MDHEN and CDR2 as SYDVKM. The CDR3 consists of 18 residues. V lost 2 bases to trimming and J lost 3 bases, with 23 bases between them. The CDR3 region is CASSLTVRWQGIRYEQYF. The CDR3 coding sequence is TGTGCCAGCAGTTTAACGGTCCGGTGGCAGGGGATACGCTACGAGCAGTACTTC.

The chain couples TRBV19 to TRBJ1-1, with 8 bases that match TRBD1. Trimming removed 7 bases from V and 2 bases from J; junction bases left unmatched: 3. The germline CDR1 and CDR2 sequences are LNHDA and SQIVND (reference sequence). The CDR3 is 13 residues long. CDR3 in DNA: TGTGCCAGTAAACAGGGGGGCAACACTGAAGCTTTCTTT. Protein: CASKQGGNTEAFF. Full variable domain (rest looked up from reference TRBV19 and TRBJ1-1): DGGITQSPKYLFRKEGQNVTLSCEQNLNHDAMYWYRQDPGQGLRLIYYSQIVNDFQKGDIAEGYSVSREKKESFPLTVTSAQKNPTAFYLCASKQGGNTEAFFGQGTRLTVV.

This chain uses TRBV5-6 with TRBJ1-6; D perhaps matches TRBD1 (6 bases). The ends were cut back, 2 bases at V and 6 bases at J, with 15 bases in the middle. Germline-derived CDR1 and CDR2 are SGHDT and YYEEEE. The CDR3 loop spans 16 amino acids. The CDR3: CASSFAPRGANSPLHF. The DNA of the CDR3 is TGTGCCAGCAGCTTCGCCCCTCGGGGGGCTAATTCACCCCTCCACTTT.

The rearrangement uses TRBV9 and TRBJ2-6; TRBD1 might be the D (5 bases). Trimming took 4 bases from V and 1 from J, leaving 12 bases between them. The germline gives CDR1 SGDLS, CDR2 YYNGEE. This CDR3 comprises 16 residues. This CDR3 is CASSPGRVSGANVLTF. The CDR3, as DNA: TGTGCCAGCAGCCCAGGCAGGGTTTCTGGGGCCAACGTCCTGACTTTC. Combining the CDR3 with reference TRBV9 and TRBJ2-6 gives the whole variable domain DSGVTQTPKHLITATGQRVTLRCSPRSGDLSVYWYQQSLDQGLQFLIQYYNGEERAKGNILERFSAQQFPDLHSELNLSSLELGDSALYFCASSPGRVSGANVLTFGAGSRLTVL.

This chain joins TRBV5-1 and TRBJ2-4, with TRBD2 matching over 14 bases. Germline CDR1 is SGHRS and CDR2 is YFSETQ. Trimming cost V 1 base and J 5 bases; bases outside gene matches: 2. The CDR3 loop spans 16 amino acids. CDR3 sequence reads: CASSLPGLAGENIQYF. The CDR3, as DNA: TGCGCCAGCAGCTTGCCGGGACTAGCGGGGGAAAACATTCAGTACTTC.

This chain connects TRBV29-1 to TRBJ1-2, with TRBD1 identical over 9 bases. This CDR3 has 14 amino acids. Germline CDR1 and CDR2: SQVTM and ANQGSEA. Trimming removed 7 bases from V and 1 base from J; junction bases left unmatched: 7. In DNA, the CDR3 is TGCAGCGCCTCCGGGACAGGGATTAACTATGGCTACACCTTC. This translates into CSASGTGINYGYTF.

The table lists this clone with a count of one. The V call is TRBV28, the J call TRBJ2-7; 9 bases fit TRBD2. Germline CDR1 and CDR2: MDHEN and SYDVKM. The CDR3 is 16 amino acids. The trim removed 7 bases at V and 3 bases at J, leaving 13 bases unmatched. Here the CDR3 DNA reads TGTGCCAGCAACCAAAGGGGGGGGACTAGCTTCTACGAGCAGTACTTC. As protein: CASNQRGGTSFYEQYF.

The chain employs TRBV6-5 and TRBJ2-3; TRBD2 might be the D (6 bases). CDR1 MNHEY and CDR2 SVGAGI come from the germline V gene. This CDR3 region has 14 residues. Trimming took 0 bases from V and 9 from J, leaving 13 bases between them. CDR3 sequence (DNA): TGTGCCAGCAGTTACTCTGAGGGGAGCGGGACGCAGTATTTT. It specifies CASSYSEGSGTQYF.

The genes are TRBV9 and TRBJ1-3; D uncertain. The CDR3 covers 16 residues. CDR1 is SGDLS and CDR2 is YYNGEE in the germline V gene. V lost 0 bases to trimming and J lost 0 bases, with 10 bases between them. CDR3 in amino acids: CASSVDGRRSGNTIYF. DNA for the CDR3: TGTGCCAGCAGCGTAGATGGCCGCCGCTCTGGAAACACCATATATTTT.

The V and J genes are TRBV10-3 and TRBJ2-1, with D unclear. V was shortened by 11 bases and J by 8 bases, with 13 bases between the two germline ends. The CDR3 is 11 residues long. CDR1 is ENHRY and CDR2 is SYGVKD in the germline V gene. The CDR3 coding sequence is TGTGCCGCGGAGCGTCGGGATGAGCAGTTCTTC. This gives the protein CAAERRDEQFF.

The CDR3 DNA reads as TGTGCCAGCAGCTTGTTAGGACAGACCTACGAGCAGTACTTC. It specifies CASSLLGQTYEQYF. The chain uses TRBV5-6 and TRBJ2-7; perhaps TRBD1 as D (6 bases). Germline values: CDR1 SGHDT, CDR2 YYEEEE. CDR3 length: 14 amino acids. Trimming took off 1 base at V and 2 bases at J, with 10 bases between the two ends.

As DNA, the CDR3 is TGTGCCAGCTCACACCGGGACAGGGAATTAAATGAGCAGTTCTTC. Protein sequence: CASSHRDRELNEQFF. The chain combines TRBV18 with TRBJ2-1; TRBD1 agrees at 9 bases. The CDR3 contains 15 residues. Trimming cost V 4 bases and J 7 bases; bases outside gene matches: 8. The germline V gene has CDR1 KGHSH and CDR2 LQKENI. Filled out from reference TRBV18 and TRBJ2-1, the complete variable domain reads NAGVMQNPRHLVRRRGQEARLRCSPMKGHSHVYWYRQLPEEGLKFMVYLQKENIIDESGMPKERFSAEFPKEGPSILRIQQVVRGDSAAYFCASSHRDRELNEQFFGPGTRLTVL.

The chain has TRBV5-1 and TRBJ2-3; TRBD2 agrees at 10 bases. The V gene's germline CDR1 is SGHRS and CDR2 YFSETQ. The CDR3 spans 16 residues. The J segment lost 1 base and the V segment lost 0 bases, leaving 2 bases of the junction unmatched. The CDR3 is CASSLGLAGRTDTQYF. The CDR3 DNA reads as TGCGCCAGCAGCTTGGGACTAGCGGGTCGCACAGATACGCAGTATTTT.

This clone was found a few times. This chain links TRBV9 with TRBJ2-5; TRBD2 might be the D (6 bases). Germline-derived CDR1 and CDR2 are SGDLS and YYNGEE. The length of the CDR3 is 14 residues. V was shortened by 0 bases and J by 4 bases, with 10 bases between the two germline ends. CDR3 loop: CASSVGPGVETQYF. Written as DNA, the CDR3 is TGTGCCAGCAGCGTAGGACCGGGGGTAGAGACCCAGTACTTC.

The chain carries TRBV6-5 and TRBJ1-2; 7 nucleotides match TRBD1. The length of the CDR3 is 12 residues. The J segment lost 8 bases and the V segment lost 4 bases, leaving 4 bases of the junction unmatched. Per germline, CDR1 MNHEY and CDR2 SVGAGI. The CDR3 region is CASSLQGRGYTF. CDR3 nucleotide sequence: TGTGCCAGCAGTTTACAGGGGCGGGGCTACACCTTC.

This chain links TRBV7-9 with TRBJ1-5; 7 bases agree with TRBD1. V dropped 5 bases and J dropped 3; count of bases not matched to a gene: 4. CDR1 is SEHNR, CDR2 FQNEAQ, per germline (reference sequence). This CDR3 comprises 14 residues. CDR3 in DNA: TGTGCCAGCAGCAGACAGGGAAACAATCAGCCCCAGCATTTT. This gives the protein CASSRQGNNQPQHF. Drawing the rest from reference TRBV7-9 and TRBJ1-5, the complete variable domain is DTGVSQNPRHKITKRGQNVTFRCDPISEHNRLYWYRQTLGQGPEFLTYFQNEAQLEKSRLLSDRFSAERPKGSFSTLEIQRTEQGDSAMYLCASSRQGNNQPQHFGDGTRLSIL.

The gene calls are TRBV19 and TRBJ2-7; D perhaps matches TRBD2 (5 bases). Trimming left V 3 bases short and J 3 bases short, with 12 bases between. CDR3 length: 14 amino acids. CDR1 LNHDA and CDR2 SQIVND come from the germline V gene (reference sequence). The DNA of the CDR3 is TGTGCCAGTAGTATCGCCACCGGGAACTACGAGCAGTACTTC. Residues: CASSIATGNYEQYF.

The chain uses TRBV7-9 and TRBJ1-1; the match to TRBD1 covers 9 bases. After removal of 5 bases from V and 0 bases from J, the junction contained 13 bases not matched to a gene. CDR3 length equals 18 residues. CDR1 is SEHNR and CDR2 is FQNEAQ in the germline V gene (reference sequence). In nucleotides, the CDR3 is TGTGCCAGCAGCCAGTGGACAGGGGAGGCCTTTGTGAACACTGAAGCTTTCTTT. Encoded protein: CASSQWTGEAFVNTEAFF.

This clone was seen only once. The rearrangement links TRBV7-3 to TRBJ2-3, with a tentative D call TRBD1 (5 bases). The germline V gene has CDR1 SGHTA and CDR2 FQGTGA. Trimming cost V 4 bases and J 4 bases, with 9 bases left between them. The CDR3 extends over 13 amino acids. As DNA, the CDR3 is TGTGCCAGCAGCTACCTAGGGGCAGATACGCAGTATTTT. This gives the protein CASSYLGADTQYF.

This clone was detected only a few times. The V gene is TRBV6-6, the J gene TRBJ2-5; TRBD1 matches at 8 bases. CDR3 length equals 13 residues. Germline trimming cut 8 bases from V and 2 bases from J; bases unmatched to any gene: 4. Germline V lookup: CDR1 MNHNY, CDR2 SVGAGI (reference sequence). The CDR3 region is CASGGQEQETQYF. The CDR3 DNA follows: TGTGCCAGCGGGGGACAGGAGCAAGAGACCCAGTACTTC.

CDR3 in DNA: TGTGCCAGTTCGGAAAGGGGGAACACTGAAGCTTTCTTT. Its translation is CASSERGNTEAFF. J is TRBJ1-1 and V is TRBV28, with D perhaps TRBD1 (5 bases). Looked up from germline, CDR1 is MDHEN and CDR2 is SYDVKM. Between the trimmed V and J ends, which lost 9 bases and 1 base, there was a span of 12 bases. The CDR3 extends over 13 amino acids. Complete variable domain (other parts from reference TRBV28 and TRBJ1-1): DVKVTQSSRYLVKRTGEKVFLECVQDMDHENMFWYRQDPGLGLRLIYFSYDVKMKEKGDIPEGYSVSREKKERFSLILESASTNQTSMYLCASSERGNTEAFFGQGTRLTVV.

The V call is TRBV7-2, the J call TRBJ2-2; tentative D call: TRBD2 (6 bases). This CDR3 is 16 amino acids long. The V end was cut by 2 bases, the J end by 0 bases, with 10 bases between. Germline V CDR1 and CDR2: SGHTA, FQGNSA. The CDR3 region has the DNA TGTGCCAGCAGCTTATCGGGCGGGACGAACACCGGGGAGCTGTTTTTT. The encoded protein is CASSLSGGTNTGELFF.